This T cell receptor beta chain was observed in a study of T cell clonality in common variable immunodeficiency. Study-level findings and limits: TCRbeta clonality was increased in CVID versus healthy controls. Common variable immunodeficiency TCR beta sequences reportedly had fewer deletions and N-nucleotide insertions. Shared TCRbeta clones were fewer between CVID subjects than controls.

In its sample, this clone was seen many times. Its antigen is not identified. Read data end 3 residues before the CDR3 end; the end is taken from the germline J gene. V was clipped by 0 bases and J by 7 bases, with 8 bases between them. This CDR3 has 13 residues. Per the germline V gene, CDR1 is SGHNT and CDR2 is YYREEE (reference sequence). TCRdb's table, derived via immunoSEQ multiplex PCR, lists solely in-frame clones and lacks some. The specimen has 52,000 or so clones, none found just once. This clonotype originated in a person between 18 and 75 years old in good health. Input material: peripheral blood mononuclear cells. The chain uses TRBV5-4 and TRBJ1-5, with D hard to call. CDR3 DNA, as far as it was read: TGTGCCAGCAGCTTGGGGGCCCACCAGCCC. As protein: CASSLGAHQP. The whole CDR3 protein is CASSLGAHQPQHF.